This T cell receptor (beta chain) was identified during a study of OX40 agonist ivuxolimab in advanced cancers. Study conclusions and caveats: The study did not work out the antigen specificity of the expanded peripheral T cells. Patients with a partial response at 0.1-3.0 mg/kg had among the lowest clonal expansion.

The sampling schedule covered blood at baseline, cycle 4 day 1, and cycle 7 day 1. A note on this clone: What it binds is not known.

The protocol was immunoSEQ multiplex PCR, while the TCRdb copy is restricted to in-frame clones and leaves out a portion. This table holds approximately 77,000 clones, approximately 84% found once. Looked up from germline, CDR1 is SGDLS and CDR2 is YYNGEE. The CDR3 is 13 amino acids. The V end lost 0 bases, the J end lost 5 bases, and 8 bases lay between the germline ends. The source of this sequence is an adult with an advanced solid tumor such as melanoma, head and neck, liver or kidney cancer. The rearrangement joins TRBV9 to TRBJ2-5; a weak D match, TRBD2 (6 bases). The sequencing used CD4+ or CD8+ T cells sorted from blood, collected in a trial of the OX40 agonist ivuxolimab. CDR3 region: CASSVGDWETQYF. As DNA, the CDR3 is TGTGCCAGCAGCGTAGGGGACTGGGAGACCCAGTACTTC.